Presented here are 28 T cell receptor beta chains from one specimen sequenced in a study of regulatory T cells in long-lasting Graves disease. Time point defined: persistent/refractory GD, antithyroid drugs over 5 years with positive TRAb. With RNA extracted from PBMCs as input, the TCR library was made. Through Arm-PCR of CDR3 regions and iRepertoire HTBI primers, TCR beta libraries were built. Using its own MiXCR run on the multiplex PCR reads, TCRdb lists one record per CDR3 protein. Of around 460,000 distinct CDR3 sequences listed, around a fifth are singletons. Sequenced material: peripheral blood mononuclear cells (PBMCs), taken when the disease was refractory, from a patient treated with antithyroid drugs. The receptors shown here come from a female donor with Graves disease.

The chain is built from TRBV9 and TRBJ2-2; D gene unclear. Trimming stripped 0 bases from V and 4 bases from J, with 7 bases between. This CDR3 region has 14 residues. In germline, CDR1 is SGDLS, CDR2 YYNGEE. CDR3 region: CASSVEPVTGELFF. In DNA form, the CDR3 reads TGTGCCAGCAGCGTAGAACCGGTCACCGGGGAGCTGTTTTTT. Together with reference TRBV9 and TRBJ2-2, the CDR3 gives the full variable domain: DSGVTQTPKHLITATGQRVTLRCSPRSGDLSVYWYQQSLDQGLQFLIQYYNGEERAKGNILERFSAQQFPDLHSELNLSSLELGDSALYFCASSVEPVTGELFFGEGSRLTVL.

About this clonotype: A read error may be the cause here, since a much bigger clone is one base away. The chain couples TRBV12-3 or TRBV12-4 to TRBJ2-6; no reliable D call. V lost 8 bases to trimming and J lost 0 bases, with 11 bases between them. The CDR3 consists of 15 residues. CDR3 region: CASGRVLSGANVLTF. As DNA, the CDR3 is TGTGCCAGCGGTCGAGTACTCTCTGGGGCCAACGTCCTGACTTTC.

This clonotype appeared a few times. The chain links TRBV6-5 to TRBJ2-7; no firm D call. The germline CDR1 and CDR2 sequences are MNHEY and SVGAGI. V gave up 4 bases and J gave up 5 bases, with 9 bases separating them. This CDR3 is built from 12 residues. This CDR3 is CASSSPWDEQYF. The CDR3 DNA is TGTGCCAGCAGTTCACCATGGGACGAGCAGTACTTC.

This clonotype was counted only a few times. The V call is TRBV13, the J call TRBJ1-5; 7 bases are shared with TRBD1. The CDR3 spans 14 residues. Germline CDR1 reads PRHDT; CDR2 reads FYEKMQ (reference sequence). Trimming took 6 bases from V and 6 from J; bases not matched to a gene: 8. CDR3 loop: CASSVQGSVQPQHF. Here the CDR3 DNA reads TGTGCCAGCAGTGTACAGGGGTCGGTTCAGCCCCAGCATTTT.

The chain combines TRBV6-1 with TRBJ2-7; 7 bases match TRBD1. Germline V gene sequence: CDR1 MNHNS, CDR2 SASEGT. The CDR3 contains 14 residues. V lost 7 bases, J lost 3 bases, and 9 bases stayed unmatched. CDR3 bases: TGTGCCAGCATTCTTGGGACAGCCTTCTACGAGCAGTACTTC. Amino acids: CASILGTAFYEQYF.

This clonotype was recorded many times. The rearrangement joins TRBV28 to TRBJ2-7; D is unclear. This CDR3 comprises 15 residues. Trimming left V 6 bases short and J 0 bases short, with 15 bases between. The germline CDR1 and CDR2 sequences are MDHEN and SYDVKM. In DNA form, the CDR3 reads TGTGCCAGCAGCCGGCAGGATTGGAACTCCTACGAGCAGTACTTC. This translates into CASSRQDWNSYEQYF.

This clonotype appeared once. This sequence joins TRBV5-1 and TRBJ2-6; no firm D call. Germline loops: CDR1 SGHRS, CDR2 YFSETQ. Trimming pared 5 bases from V and 0 bases from J, leaving 18 bases between. This CDR3 is 18 amino acids long. The CDR3 here is CASRHFNTLASGANVLTF. The CDR3 bases are TGCGCCAGCAGGCACTTCAACACTCTCGCCTCTGGGGCCAACGTCCTGACTTTC.

This chain joins TRBV6-1 and TRBJ1-5, with D perhaps matching TRBD1 (5 bases). CDR3 length equals 17 residues. The germline V gene has CDR1 MNHNS and CDR2 SASEGT. V dropped 6 bases and J dropped 4 bases, with 22 bases sitting between them. CDR3 sequence: CASSKSYRQIDNQPQHF. CDR3 bases: TGTGCCAGCAGCAAATCTTACCGACAGATAGATAATCAGCCCCAGCATTTT.

Remarks on this clonotype: Just one base apart from a much larger clone, this may be a read error. This rearrangement joins TRBV27 to TRBJ2-7; no clear D. There are 13 residues in the CDR3. Germline assignment: CDR1 MNHEY and CDR2 SMNVEV (reference sequence). This chain's CDR3 is CASSLSGLEERYF. In DNA form, the CDR3 reads TGTGCCAGCAGTTTATCGGGATTAGAAGAGCGGTACTTC.

V is TRBV28 and J is TRBJ2-3, with TRBD1 identical over 9 bases. This CDR3 has 16 amino acids. Per germline, CDR1 MDHEN and CDR2 SYDVKM. V was pared by 2 bases and J by 2 bases, with 5 bases of the junction left unmatched. The CDR3, as DNA: TGTGCCAGCAGTTTACTGGGACAGGGAAACACAGATACGCAGTATTTT. The encoded protein is CASSLLGQGNTDTQYF.

The chain is built from TRBV7-9 and TRBJ1-2; the D is unclear. Germline V gene sequence: CDR1 SEHNR, CDR2 FQNEAQ (reference sequence). The CDR3 loop spans 13 amino acids. The ends were cut back, 4 bases at V and 5 bases at J, with 11 bases in the middle. The CDR3 region has the DNA TGTGCCAGCAGCTATCGGGGAAGATATGGCTACACCTTC. Amino acids: CASSYRGRYGYTF.

This clonotype was seen more than once but under ten times. The CDR3 DNA reads TGCAGTGCTAGTCCCGGGGTTGACACTGAAGCTTTCTTT. This codes for CSASPGVDTEAFF. J is TRBJ1-1 and V is TRBV20-1; D gene uncertain. With 3 bases removed from V and 3 bases from J, the gap between germline ends came to 11 bases. Germline loops: CDR1 DFQATT, CDR2 SNEGSKA (reference sequence). This CDR3 region has 13 residues.

On this clonotype itself: One junction end disagrees with the germline gene, perhaps due to a read error. The rearrangement joins TRBV5-6 to TRBJ2-7, with D perhaps assigned TRBD1 or TRBD2 (5 bases each). This CDR3 spans 12 amino acids. CDR1 is SGHDT, CDR2 YYEEEE, per germline. The CDR3 region is CASSSGLIEQYF. Written as DNA, the CDR3 is TGTGCCAGTAGCTCGGGGCTGATAGAGCAGTACTTC.

The rearrangement joins TRBV3-1 to TRBJ2-2; maybe TRBD2 (5 bases). Germline lookup yields CDR1 LGHDT and CDR2 YNNKEL (reference sequence). The CDR3 is made up of 15 amino acids. Between the trimmed V and J ends, which lost 0 bases and 6 bases, there was a span of 11 bases. Here the CDR3 reads CASSQELGRSGELFF. CDR3 DNA sequence: TGTGCCAGCAGCCAAGAGTTGGGGAGATCCGGGGAGCTGTTTTTT.

With regard to this clonotype: A much larger clone differs from this one at a single base, so this may be a read error. The chain couples TRBV2 to TRBJ1-5; maybe TRBD1 (6 bases). Trimming stripped 4 bases from V and 10 bases from J, with 11 bases between. CDR1 is SNHLY and CDR2 is FYNNEI in the germline V gene. The CDR3 is 12 amino acids. The CDR3 coding sequence is TGTGCCAGCAGTGTGGGGGGCCATCCCCAGCATTTT. Its translation: CASSVGGHPQHF.

Turning to this clonotype: This may come from a read error, since a much larger clone is one base off. The rearrangement joins TRBV27 to TRBJ2-7, with no clear D. Germline V gene sequence: CDR1 MNHEY, CDR2 SMNVEV (reference sequence). Deletions cut 5 bases from V and 3 bases from J, with 11 bases between. CDR3 length equals 13 residues. DNA for the CDR3: TGTGCCAGCAGTATAAGGTCAAACTACGAGCAGTACTTC. Translating it yields CASSIRSNYEQYF.

This sequence joins TRBV6-2 or TRBV6-3 and TRBJ2-7; D gene ambiguous. Per the germline V gene, CDR1 is MNHEY and CDR2 is SVGEGT. With 11 bases removed from V and 3 bases from J, the gap between germline ends came to 14 bases. The CDR3 consists of 12 residues. The CDR3 region is CAVSDGDYEQYF. The CDR3 DNA is TGTGCCGTATCGGACGGTGACTACGAGCAGTACTTC.

This sequence joins TRBV28 and TRBJ1-5, with a weak D call TRBD1 (5 bases). The CDR3 has 16 residues. Germline values: CDR1 MDHEN, CDR2 SYDVKM. Trimming cost V 3 bases and J 6 bases, with 18 bases left between them. The CDR3 reads CASSLGGFEVGQPQHF. Written as DNA, the CDR3 is TGTGCCAGCAGTTTGGGGGGATTTGAAGTTGGTCAGCCCCAGCATTTT.

In this sample, this clonotype turned up many times. The J gene is TRBJ2-7, the V gene TRBV6-5; 7 bases are shared with TRBD2. CDR3 length: 16 amino acids. Germline loops: CDR1 MNHEY, CDR2 SVGAGI. The V gene end was trimmed by 0 bases and the J gene end by 3 bases; junction bases not matched to a gene: 8. This chain's CDR3 is CASSYSPQTSSYEQYF. CDR3 DNA: TGTGCCAGCAGTTACTCTCCGCAGACTAGCAGCTACGAGCAGTACTTC.

Points on this clonotype: With a much larger clone just one base away, this may be a read error. The rearrangement joins TRBV6-1 to TRBJ2-2; TRBD1 aligns across 7 bases. Germline V gives CDR1 MNHNS, CDR2 SASEGT. This CDR3 has 15 amino acids. The CDR3 loop reads CAGSNWDSRVGELFF. CDR3 DNA: TGTGCCGGCAGTAACTGGGACAGCCGTGTCGGGGAGCTGTTTTTT.

Worth noting for this clonotype: With a much larger clone just one base away, this may be a read error. The CDR3 DNA sequence: TGTGCCAGCAGTGGAGGCACCGAGGGAACGGGCGAGCAGTACTTC. Its protein is CASSGGTEGTGEQYF. The chain combines TRBV6-1 with TRBJ2-7; TRBD2 is a possible D gene (5 bases). The germline V and J ends were trimmed by 4 bases and 6 bases, with 19 bases remaining between them. Germline CDR1 is MNHNS and CDR2 is SASEGT. CDR3 size: 15 residues.

This clonotype has more than one count but fewer than ten. The chain employs TRBV12-3 or TRBV12-4 and TRBJ2-1, with 10 positions matching TRBD1. V shed 4 bases, J shed 8 bases, and the junction held 8 bases outside the gene matches. CDR3 length: 15 amino acids. The CDR3 DNA reads TGTGCCAGCAGTTACCCGGGACAGGGGTCGTATGAGCAGTTCTTC. As protein: CASSYPGQGSYEQFF.

This clonotype came up once. One end of the junction varies from germline; a read error may be responsible. The genes are TRBV3-1 and TRBJ2-3, with D perhaps TRBD1 or TRBD2 (6 bases each). The germline CDR1 and CDR2 sequences are LGHDT and YNNKEL (reference sequence). The CDR3 spans 16 residues. The CDR3 bases are TGTGCCAGCAGGCAAGTTTGGGGGGCTAGCACAGATACGCAGTATTTT. It encodes CASRQVWGASTDTQYF.

The chain recombines TRBV2 with TRBJ2-7, with D perhaps matching TRBD1 (6 bases). The CDR3 sequence is 13 residues long. Per germline, CDR1 SNHLY and CDR2 FYNNEI. Trimming left V 3 bases short and J 2 bases short, with 8 bases between. CDR3 residues: CASSEDSTYEQYF. The CDR3 DNA reads as TGTGCCAGCAGTGAGGACAGCACCTACGAGCAGTACTTC.

This clonotype showed up many times. The chain carries TRBV28 and TRBJ2-5; no reliable D call. Trimming shortened V by 4 bases and J by 0 bases, and 18 bases separated the two germline ends. Germline CDR1 MDHEN, CDR2 SYDVKM. CDR3 length: 17 amino acids. CDR3 DNA: TGTGCCAGCAGTTATTTGTGGAAGGTGCACTACCAAGAGACCCAGTACTTC. Its translation is CASSYLWKVHYQETQYF.

This clonotype showed up many times. The CDR3 DNA reads TGTGCCAGCAGTGAAGGTGGGACAGGTGAAAAACTGTTTTTT. Its translation: CASSEGGTGEKLFF. This chain uses TRBV6-1 with TRBJ1-4; 8 bases map to TRBD1. Losses at the gene ends were 1 base for V and 7 bases for J; bases not matched to a gene: 2. This CDR3 spans 14 amino acids. CDR1 and CDR2 (germline): MNHNS, SASEGT.

The V and J genes are TRBV6-1 and TRBJ2-2, with TRBD2 identical over 9 bases. CDR3 length: 16 residues. Germline trimming cut 8 bases from V and 6 bases from J; bases unmatched to any gene: 13. Germline CDR1 reads MNHNS; CDR2 reads SASEGT. The CDR3 loop reads CASGLPSGTLAGELFF. CDR3 DNA: TGTGCCAGCGGCTTGCCTAGCGGGACGCTAGCCGGGGAGCTGTTTTTT.

Concerning this clonotype: Possible read error: a much larger clone is one base away. This chain uses TRBV29-1 with TRBJ2-7, with a tentative D call TRBD1 (6 bases). CDR3 length: 13 amino acids. The germline gives CDR1 SQVTM, CDR2 ANQGSEA. The ends were cut back, 7 bases at V and 3 bases at J, with 16 bases in the middle. The CDR3 is CSALSGRGYEQYF. The CDR3 DNA is TGCAGCGCGCTCTCGGGCAGGGGCTACGAGCAGTACTTC.